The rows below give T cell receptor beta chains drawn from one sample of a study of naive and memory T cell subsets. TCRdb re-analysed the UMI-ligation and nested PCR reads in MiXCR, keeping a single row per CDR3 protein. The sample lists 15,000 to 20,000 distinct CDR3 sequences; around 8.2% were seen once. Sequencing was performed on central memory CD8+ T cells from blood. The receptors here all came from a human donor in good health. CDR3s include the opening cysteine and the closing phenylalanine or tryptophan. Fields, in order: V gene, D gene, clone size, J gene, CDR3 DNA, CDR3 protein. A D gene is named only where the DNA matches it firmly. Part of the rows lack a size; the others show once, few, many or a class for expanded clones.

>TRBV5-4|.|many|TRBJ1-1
TGTGCCAGCAGCTTGGACGGGACGAACACTGAAGCTTTCTTT
CASSLDGTNTEAFF
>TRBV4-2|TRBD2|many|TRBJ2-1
TGTGCCAGCAAACCGGGACTAGCGGGGATGAATGAGCAGTTCTTC
CASKPGLAGMNEQFF
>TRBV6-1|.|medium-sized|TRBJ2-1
TGTGCCAGCAGTGCCGGGAGCTCCTACAATGAGCAGTTCTTC
CASSAGSSYNEQFF
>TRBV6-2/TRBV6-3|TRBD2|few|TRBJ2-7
TGTGCCAGCAGTTACTCGGGACTAGCTTACGAGCAGTACTTC
CASSYSGLAYEQYF
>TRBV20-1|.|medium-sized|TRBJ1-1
TGCAGTGCCCAGCACGGCAGGGAAGGTGTCACTGAAGCTTTCTTT
CSAQHGREGVTEAFF
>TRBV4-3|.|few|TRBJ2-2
TGCGCCAGCAGCCATAGGGGGGCAGACACCGGGGAGCTGTTTTTT
CASSHRGADTGELFF
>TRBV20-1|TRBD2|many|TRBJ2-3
TGCAGTGCTGGGGGACTAGCGGGTCCAGATACGCAGTATTTT
CSAGGLAGPDTQYF
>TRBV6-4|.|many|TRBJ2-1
TGTGCCAGCAGCTACAAAGAGGGAAACAATGAGCAGTTCTTC
CASSYKEGNNEQFF
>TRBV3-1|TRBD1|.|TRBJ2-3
TGTGCCAGCAGCCTATCCGGGACAGGGGAATCAGATACGCAGTATTTT
CASSLSGTGESDTQYF
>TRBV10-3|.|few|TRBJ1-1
TGTGCCATCAGGGATGGGCCTGAAGCTTTCTTT
CAIRDGPEAFF
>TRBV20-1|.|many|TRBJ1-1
TGCAGTGCTAGGTTAGGGGAGGGCACTGAAGCTTTCTTT
CSARLGEGTEAFF
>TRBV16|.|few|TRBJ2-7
TGTGCCAGCAGCCAGTACAAGAACAACGAGCAGTACTTC
CASSQYKNNEQYF
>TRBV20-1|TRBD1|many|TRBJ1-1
TGCAGTGCTAGAGGGACACAGGGGCACACTGAAGCTTTCTTT
CSARGTQGHTEAFF
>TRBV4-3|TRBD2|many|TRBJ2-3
TGCGCCAGCAGCCAGACTATACCCCGGGACTACGCCACAGATACGCAGTATTTT
CASSQTIPRDYATDTQYF
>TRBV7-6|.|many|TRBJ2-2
TGTGCCAGCAGCTTTTCCGGCAGGACCACCGGGGAGCTGTTTTTT
CASSFSGRTTGELFF
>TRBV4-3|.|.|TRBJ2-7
TGCGCCAGCAGCCAAAGTGGGGGACATCGCTACTACGAGCAGTACTTC
CASSQSGGHRYYEQYF
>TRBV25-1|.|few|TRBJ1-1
TGTGCCAGCAGTGAAAGATGGAACACTGAAGCTTTCTTT
CASSERWNTEAFF
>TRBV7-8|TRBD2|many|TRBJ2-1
TGTGCCAGCACCCACAGAGGTCTAGCGGGAAATAATGAGCAGTTCTTC
CASTHRGLAGNNEQFF
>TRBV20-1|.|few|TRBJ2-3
TGCAGTGCCATCGGCCGGGAAGTCACAGATACGCAGTATTTT
CSAIGREVTDTQYF
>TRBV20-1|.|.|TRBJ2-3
TGCAGTGCTAGAGATCTTAGCCTCACGTTTCTGCGCCAAGATACGCAGTATTTT
CSARDLSLTFLRQDTQYF
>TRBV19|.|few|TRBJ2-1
TGTGCCAGTAGTATACGGACTGGCAATGAGCAGTTCTTC
CASSIRTGNEQFF
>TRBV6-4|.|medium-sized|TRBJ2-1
TGTGCCAGCAGTGACTCAATTAGCGATATGGGTGAGCAGTTCTTC
CASSDSISDMGEQFF
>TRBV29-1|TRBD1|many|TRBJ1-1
TGCAGTGCGTTCCTTCTAACAGGGGTGGAAGCTTTCTTT
CSAFLLTGVEAFF
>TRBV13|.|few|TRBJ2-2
TGTGCCAGCAGCCGAGGGAAGAACACCGGGGAGCTGTTTTTT
CASSRGKNTGELFF
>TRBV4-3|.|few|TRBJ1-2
TGCGCCAGCAGCCAAGCGTTGGGGGAGACCTATGGCTACACCTTC
CASSQALGETYGYTF
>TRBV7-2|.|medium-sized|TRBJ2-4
TGTGCCAGCAGCTCAAGCGGGACAGTAGCCAAAAACATTCAGTACTTC
CASSSSGTVAKNIQYF
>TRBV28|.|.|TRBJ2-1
TGTGCCAGCAGTTCCATTACGGGGGCCCGAGACTACAATGAGCAGTTCTTC
CASSSITGARDYNEQFF
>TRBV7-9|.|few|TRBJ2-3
TGTGCCAGCAGCTCCAACCCGGGAAGTAAAGATACGCAGTATTTT
CASSSNPGSKDTQYF
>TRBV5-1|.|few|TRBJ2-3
TGCGCCAGCAGCTTGAGTAGCGTTGGCACAGATACGCAGTATTTT
CASSLSSVGTDTQYF
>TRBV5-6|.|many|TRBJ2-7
TGTGCCAGCAGCTCCAGGGTTTCCCGCTACTACGAGCAGTACTTC
CASSSRVSRYYEQYF
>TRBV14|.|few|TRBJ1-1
TGTGCCAGCAGCCAAGAAGGGGCGCTAAACACTGAAGCTTTCTTT
CASSQEGALNTEAFF
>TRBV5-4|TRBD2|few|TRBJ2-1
TGTGCCAGCAGCCCCCTCAAGCTAGCGGGGGGAAATGAGCAGTTCTTC
CASSPLKLAGGNEQFF
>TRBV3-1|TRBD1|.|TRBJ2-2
TGTGCCAGCAGCCAAGTCGGGACAGTAAGGGTAGTTCGTGTGTACACCGGGGAGCTGTTTTTT
CASSQVGTVRVVRVYTGELFF
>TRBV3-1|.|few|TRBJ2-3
TGTGCCAGCAGCCAAGAGACAGATACGCAGTATTTT
CASSQETDTQYF
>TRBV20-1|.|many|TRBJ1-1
TGCAGTGCTAGAGTGAGGGAAACTGAAGCTTTCTTT
CSARVRETEAFF
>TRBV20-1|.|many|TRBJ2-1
TGCAGTGCTAGAGATGGGAGTGGGATAAGTGAGCAGTTCTTC
CSARDGSGISEQFF
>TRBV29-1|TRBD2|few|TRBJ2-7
TGCAGCGTTGTGTCCAGACTAGCGAGCCCAACCACCTACGAGCAGTACTTC
CSVVSRLASPTTYEQYF
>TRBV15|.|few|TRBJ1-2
TGTGCCACCAGCAGAGATGGTGAGGGATCCGGCTACACCTTC
CATSRDGEGSGYTF
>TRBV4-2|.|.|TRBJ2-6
TGTGCCAGCAGCCTAGTCGACTCTGGGGCCAACGTCCTGACTTTC
CASSLVDSGANVLTF
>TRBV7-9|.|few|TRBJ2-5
TGTGCCAGCAGCTTAGACACGTCCCAAGAGACCCAGTACTTC
CASSLDTSQETQYF
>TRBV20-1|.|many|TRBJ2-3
TGCAGTGCTACGACAGCGGGCACAGATACGCAGTATTTT
CSATTAGTDTQYF
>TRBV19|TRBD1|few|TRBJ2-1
TGTGCCAGTAGTATATTCCCGGACAGGGCTAGGGGCAATGAGCAGTTCTTC
CASSIFPDRARGNEQFF
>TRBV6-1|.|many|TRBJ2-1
TGTGCCAGCAGTGATTGGCAGAATGAGCAGTTCTTC
CASSDWQNEQFF
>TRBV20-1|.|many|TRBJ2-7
TGCAGTGCTAGAGAAGTCGGGGTCTCCACCCATTCCTACGAGCAGTACTTC
CSAREVGVSTHSYEQYF
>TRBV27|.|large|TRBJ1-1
TGTGCCAGCAGTTTGGCAGGGGTGAACACTGAAGCTTTCTTT
CASSLAGVNTEAFF
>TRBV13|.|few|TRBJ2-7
TGTGCCAGCAGCTCAGGTCCCTACGAGCAGTACTTC
CASSSGPYEQYF
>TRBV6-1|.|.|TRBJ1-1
TGTGCCAGCAGTGAACGCGATTATGGTGAGGCTTTCTTT
CASSERDYGEAFF
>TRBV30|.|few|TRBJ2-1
TGTGCCTGGAGTATTCGGGGTGAGCAGTTCTTC
CAWSIRGEQFF
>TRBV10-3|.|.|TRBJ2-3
TGTGCCATCAGTGAGCCCACAGATACGCAGTATTTT
CAISEPTDTQYF
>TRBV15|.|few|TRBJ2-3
TGTGCCACCAGCCGGACGCTAGCCGTCACAGATACGCAGTATTTT
CATSRTLAVTDTQYF
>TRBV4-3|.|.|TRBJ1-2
TGCGCCAGCAGCCACAAGCAGCCGCGCCGGTATGGCTACACCTTC
CASSHKQPRRYGYTF
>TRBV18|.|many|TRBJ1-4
TGTGCCAGCTCACCAGGGACGCAAAAACTGTTTTTT
CASSPGTQKLFF
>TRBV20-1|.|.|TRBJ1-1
TGCAGTGCTAGAGGCCTCAGGGAGTGTTCTGAAGCTTTCTTT
CSARGLRECSEAFF
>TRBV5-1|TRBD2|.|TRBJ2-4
TGCGCCAGCAGCCATCGGACTAGCGGGGGCTTGAACATTCAGTACTTC
CASSHRTSGGLNIQYF
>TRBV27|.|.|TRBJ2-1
TGTGCCAGCAAGGTCACCAACTACAATGAGCAGTTCTTC
CASKVTNYNEQFF
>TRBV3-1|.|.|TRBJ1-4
TGTGCCAGCAGCCAAGGACGGTCCTACAATGAAAAACTGTTTTTT
CASSQGRSYNEKLFF
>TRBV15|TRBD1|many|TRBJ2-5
TGTGCCACCAGCATGGGACAGGGGGAAGAGACCCAGTACTTC
CATSMGQGEETQYF